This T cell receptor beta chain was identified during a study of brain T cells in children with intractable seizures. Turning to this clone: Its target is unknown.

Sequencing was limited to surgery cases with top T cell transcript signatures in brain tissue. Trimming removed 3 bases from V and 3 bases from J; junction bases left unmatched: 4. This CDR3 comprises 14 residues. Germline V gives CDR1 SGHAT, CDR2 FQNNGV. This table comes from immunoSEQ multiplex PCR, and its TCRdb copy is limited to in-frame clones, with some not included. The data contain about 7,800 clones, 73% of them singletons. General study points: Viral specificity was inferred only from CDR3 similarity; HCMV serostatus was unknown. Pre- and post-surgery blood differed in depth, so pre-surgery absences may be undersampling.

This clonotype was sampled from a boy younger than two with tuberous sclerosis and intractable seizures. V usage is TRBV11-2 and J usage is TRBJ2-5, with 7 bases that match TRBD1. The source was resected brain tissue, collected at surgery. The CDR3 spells CASSFATGEETQYF. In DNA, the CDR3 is TGTGCCAGCAGCTTCGCAACAGGGGAAGAGACCCAGTACTTC.